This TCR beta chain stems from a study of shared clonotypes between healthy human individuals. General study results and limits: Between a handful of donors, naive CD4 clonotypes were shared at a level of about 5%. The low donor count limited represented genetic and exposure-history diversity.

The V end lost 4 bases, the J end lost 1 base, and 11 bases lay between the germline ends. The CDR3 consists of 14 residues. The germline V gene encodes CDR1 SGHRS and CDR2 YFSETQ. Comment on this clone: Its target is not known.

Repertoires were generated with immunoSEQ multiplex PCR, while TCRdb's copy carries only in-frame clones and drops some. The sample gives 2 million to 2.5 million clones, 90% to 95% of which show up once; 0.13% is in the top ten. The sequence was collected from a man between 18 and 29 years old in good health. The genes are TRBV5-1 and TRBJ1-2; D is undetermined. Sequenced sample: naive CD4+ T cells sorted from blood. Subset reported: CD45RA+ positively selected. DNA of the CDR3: TGCGCCAGCAGCCCGGATGGCATTAACTATGGCTACACCTTC. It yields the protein CASSPDGINYGYTF.